These 29 T cell receptor beta chains came from one sample sequenced in a study of cytomegalovirus exposure and HLA in healthy donors. 13 Jbeta primers and 60 Vbeta primers were used for the PCR. This table comes from immunoSEQ multiplex PCR, and its TCRdb copy is limited to in-frame clones, with some not included. The sample yields about 200,000 clones, approximately 80% seen once. The sample taken for sequencing was PBMCs. Receptor source: a man aged 25-45 years in good health and CMV-seronegative.

V and J are TRBV25-1 and TRBJ2-7, with TRBD1 identical over 8 bases. The CDR3 is 15 amino acids. Germline-derived CDR1 and CDR2 are MGHDK and SYGVNS. J was trimmed by 0 bases and V by 3 bases; bases with no gene match: 4. The DNA of the CDR3 is TGTGCCAGCAGTGATGGGCAGGGGGCCTCCTACGAGCAGTACTTC. This sequence encodes CASSDGQGASYEQYF.

This chain links TRBV5-4 with TRBJ2-7; 10 nucleotides line up with TRBD1. From germline, CDR1 is SGHNT and CDR2 YYREEE (reference sequence). V was pared by 4 bases and J by 4 bases, with 11 bases of the junction left unmatched. CDR3 length equals 16 residues. The CDR3 sequence: CASSGRPGQGIYEQYF. The CDR3 coding sequence is TGTGCCAGCAGCGGTCGACCGGGACAGGGGATTTACGAGCAGTACTTC.

This clone was recorded a few times. The rearrangement links TRBV4-1 to TRBJ1-3; D is unresolved. V gave up 2 bases and J gave up 3 bases, with 14 bases separating them. Looked up from germline, CDR1 is MGHRA and CDR2 is YSYEKL. There are 16 residues in the CDR3. CDR3 in amino acids: CASSQRTFAGGNTIYF. Written as DNA, the CDR3 is TGCGCCAGCAGCCAACGTACTTTCGCCGGTGGAAACACCATATATTTT.

V gene TRBV6-4 combines with J gene TRBJ2-1; TRBD1 aligns across 8 bases. Per the germline V gene, CDR1 is MRHNA and CDR2 is SNTAGT. V dropped 8 bases and J dropped 5; count of bases not matched to a gene: 26. This CDR3 spans 20 amino acids. CDR3 DNA sequence: TGTGCCAGCCGTCTGATCGACCGGGACAGGAGCCTTTCGCCCGACAATGAGCAGTTCTTC. Translating it yields CASRLIDRDRSLSPDNEQFF.

The V call is TRBV9, the J call TRBJ2-7; D possibly corresponds to TRBD2 (6 bases). Trimming left V 3 bases short and J 5 bases short, with 18 bases between. The germline V gene has CDR1 SGDLS and CDR2 YYNGEE. The CDR3 is 15 residues long. CDR3 sequence: CASSAGSGGLDEQYF. The CDR3 bases are TGTGCCAGCAGCGCCGGATCTGGAGGGTTGGACGAGCAGTACTTC.

This chain links TRBV2 with TRBJ2-5, with 9 bases fitting TRBD2. The J call may be faulty, since TRBJ2-7 better matches the DNA end. CDR1 is SNHLY, CDR2 FYNNEI, per germline. The CDR3 extends over 15 amino acids. CDR3 DNA sequence: TGTGCCAGCAGTGAAGGAGCGGGGGGCTCCTACGAGCAGTACTTC. It codes for CASSEGAGGSYEQYF.

The chain recombines TRBV2 with TRBJ1-3; 11 bases fit TRBD1. J gave up 1 base and V 3 bases, and 5 bases lay outside the gene matches. Germline CDR1 reads SNHLY; CDR2 reads FYNNEI. This CDR3 spans 17 amino acids. CDR3 DNA: TGTGCCAGCAGTGAGGGGACAGGGGGATATTCTGGAAACACCATATATTTT. Protein product: CASSEGTGGYSGNTIYF.

CDR3 nucleotide sequence: TGTGCCAGTAGCCTCTCGGACAGGAACTATGGCTACACCTTC. It is translated as CASSLSDRNYGYTF. The genes are TRBV19 and TRBJ1-2; TRBD1 agrees at 7 bases. Germline V gene data show CDR1 as LNHDA and CDR2 as SQIVND (reference sequence). V lost 6 bases to trimming and J lost 2 bases; unmatched junction nucleotides: 6. This CDR3 region has 14 residues.

This chain connects TRBV4-1 to TRBJ1-2; D unclear. The CDR3 is made up of 15 amino acids. The V gene's germline CDR1 is MGHRA and CDR2 YSYEKL. V dropped 0 bases and J dropped 0 bases, with 8 bases sitting between them. CDR3: CASSQDLSSNYGYTF. The CDR3 nucleotides are TGCGCCAGCAGCCAAGACCTCAGTTCTAACTATGGCTACACCTTC.

The rearrangement uses TRBV5-1 and TRBJ2-7, with TRBD1 matching 9 bases. CDR1 SGHRS and CDR2 YFSETQ come from the germline V gene. There are 15 residues in the CDR3. The V gene end was trimmed by 3 bases and the J gene end by 5 bases; junction bases not matched to a gene: 9. CDR3 sequence reads: CASSSGTGSYHEQYF. The CDR3 DNA is TGCGCCAGCAGCTCCGGGACAGGGAGTTACCACGAGCAGTACTTC.

The chain uses TRBV14 and TRBJ1-1; perhaps TRBD1 as D (5 bases). V was cut by 6 bases and J by 0 bases, with 17 bases left in between. Germline V gene lookup returns CDR1 SGHDN and CDR2 FVKESK. The CDR3 sequence is 16 residues long. CDR3 nucleotide sequence: TGTGCCAGCAGGGGTGGGGTCGGGACTCTGAACACTGAAGCTTTCTTT. The encoded protein is CASRGGVGTLNTEAFF.

Here the CDR3 reads CASSPQIVRENQPQHF. In DNA form, the CDR3 reads TGTGCCAGCTCACCACAGATAGTGCGGGAAAATCAGCCCCAGCATTTT. The chain joins TRBV18 to TRBJ1-5; D unclear. Between the trimmed V and J ends, which lost 1 base and 4 bases, there was a span of 14 bases. The CDR3 contains 16 residues. CDR1 KGHSH and CDR2 LQKENI come from the germline V gene.

This sequence joins TRBV7-9 and TRBJ1-1; 8 nucleotides match TRBD1. Germline V gene sequence: CDR1 SEHNR, CDR2 FQNEAQ (reference sequence). This CDR3 is built from 15 residues. The V gene end was trimmed by 4 bases and the J gene end by 3 bases; junction bases not matched to a gene: 7. The CDR3 DNA reads TGTGCCAGCAGCTCTCAGGGGGCTGGGGACACTGAAGCTTTCTTT. This gives the protein CASSSQGAGDTEAFF.

The genes are TRBV28 and TRBJ2-4; possible D gene TRBD2, 6 bases. This CDR3 spans 15 amino acids. The V end was cut by 4 bases, the J end by 0 bases, with 10 bases between. The germline V gene encodes CDR1 MDHEN and CDR2 SYDVKM. Here the CDR3 reads CASSSGGTAKNIQYF. The DNA for the CDR3 is TGTGCCAGCAGTTCAGGAGGGACAGCCAAAAACATTCAGTACTTC. Drawing the rest from reference TRBV28 and TRBJ2-4, the complete variable domain is DVKVTQSSRYLVKRTGEKVFLECVQDMDHENMFWYRQDPGLGLRLIYFSYDVKMKEKGDIPEGYSVSREKKERFSLILESASTNQTSMYLCASSSGGTAKNIQYFGAGTRLSVL.

V usage is TRBV28 and J usage is TRBJ1-1; 9 nucleotides line up with TRBD1. J lost 4 bases, V lost 2 bases, and 8 bases had no gene match. The germline gives CDR1 MDHEN, CDR2 SYDVKM. The CDR3 has 16 residues. The DNA for the CDR3 is TGTGCCAGCAGTTTACCTTCCGGGACAGGGTCCACTGAAGCTTTCTTT. It encodes CASSLPSGTGSTEAFF. Using reference TRBV28 and TRBJ1-1 for the parts outside the CDR3, the full variable domain is DVKVTQSSRYLVKRTGEKVFLECVQDMDHENMFWYRQDPGLGLRLIYFSYDVKMKEKGDIPEGYSVSREKKERFSLILESASTNQTSMYLCASSLPSGTGSTEAFFGQGTRLTVV.

The chain employs TRBV28 and TRBJ1-1, with a possible D match to TRBD1 (6 bases). Germline CDR1 MDHEN, CDR2 SYDVKM. V was clipped by 3 bases and J by 8 bases, with 13 bases between them. The CDR3 has 13 amino acids. CDR3 loop: CASSFIYRAEAFF. DNA of the CDR3: TGTGCCAGCAGTTTTATCTACAGGGCGGAAGCTTTCTTT.

The chain uses TRBV14 and TRBJ1-2; TRBD1 matches 7 bases. Germline trimming cut 4 bases from V and 4 bases from J; bases unmatched to any gene: 6. CDR1 and CDR2 (germline): SGHDN, FVKESK. This CDR3 is built from 14 residues. CDR3 sequence reads: CASSLAGTVYGYTF. DNA for the CDR3: TGTGCCAGCAGCCTTGCCGGGACAGTCTATGGCTACACCTTC.

The sample holds one count of this clone. Germline and junction disagree at one end, which may indicate a read error. The V and J genes are TRBV7-9 and TRBJ1-4, with a weak D call TRBD1 (5 bases). Per the germline V gene, CDR1 is SEHNR and CDR2 is FQNEAQ (reference sequence). The CDR3 is 19 residues long. The CDR3 DNA reads as TGTTCCAGCAGCTTAGTAGGGGTGAGTCAGGGAAAGGACAATGAAAAACTGTTTTTT. This sequence encodes CSSSLVGVSQGKDNEKLFF.

The V call is TRBV28, the J call TRBJ2-7; D unclear. This CDR3 has 16 residues. Germline CDR1 MDHEN, CDR2 SYDVKM. V lost 4 bases to trimming and J lost 3 bases, with 19 bases between them. In nucleotides, the CDR3 is TGTGCCAGCAGTTCCCATCTGAGTAGAGGCAGCTACGAGCAGTACTTC. Translation: CASSSHLSRGSYEQYF. The full variable domain, completed using reference TRBV28 and TRBJ2-7, is DVKVTQSSRYLVKRTGEKVFLECVQDMDHENMFWYRQDPGLGLRLIYFSYDVKMKEKGDIPEGYSVSREKKERFSLILESASTNQTSMYLCASSSHLSRGSYEQYFGPGTRLTVT.

This clone was found a few times. The genes are TRBV19 and TRBJ1-4; 9 nucleotides align to TRBD1. Germline V gene lookup returns CDR1 LNHDA and CDR2 SQIVND (reference sequence). V shed 10 bases and J 8 bases; nucleotides not matched to a gene: 14. The CDR3 covers 15 residues. The CDR3 loop is CAIATQGALEEKLFF. The CDR3 nucleotides read TGTGCCATAGCGACACAGGGGGCCCTTGAGGAAAAACTGTTTTTT.

A remark on this clone: Different DNA sequences within this sample yield the same CDR3. V is TRBV19 and J is TRBJ2-7, with 7 bases lining up with TRBD1. The germline V gene has CDR1 LNHDA and CDR2 SQIVND (reference sequence). This CDR3 is built from 13 residues. V dropped 5 bases and J dropped 4; count of bases not matched to a gene: 5. CDR3 nucleotides: TGTGCCAGTAGTCTTCGACAGGGTTACGAGCAGTACTTC. Its protein product is CASSLRQGYEQYF.

Comment on this clone: Additional DNA sequences in this sample encode the identical CDR3. The J gene is TRBJ2-7, the V gene TRBV5-1; maybe TRBD2 (6 bases). Germline loops: CDR1 SGHRS, CDR2 YFSETQ. Deletions cut 4 bases from V and 5 bases from J, with 16 bases between. The CDR3 is 14 residues long. Written as DNA, the CDR3 is TGCGCCAGCAGCCCCCGGGACTCTTTCAACGAGCAGTACTTC. It yields the protein CASSPRDSFNEQYF.

The CDR3 loop reads CASSAQQETQYF. The CDR3 coding sequence is TGTGCCAGCAGCGCACAACAAGAGACCCAGTACTTC. The rearrangement uses TRBV9 and TRBJ2-5; D remains ambiguous. The V gene's germline CDR1 is SGDLS and CDR2 YYNGEE. The V gene lost 3 bases and the J gene lost 2 bases, with 5 bases spanning the gap. This CDR3 is built from 12 residues. The full variable domain, with the rest looked up from reference TRBV9 and TRBJ2-5, is DSGVTQTPKHLITATGQRVTLRCSPRSGDLSVYWYQQSLDQGLQFLIQYYNGEERAKGNILERFSAQQFPDLHSELNLSSLELGDSALYFCASSAQQETQYFGPGTRLLVL.

This rearrangement joins TRBV5-4 to TRBJ2-3; possible D gene TRBD1, 6 bases. The V end lost 2 bases, the J end lost 2 bases, and 12 bases lay between the germline ends. Germline assignment: CDR1 SGHNT and CDR2 YYREEE (reference sequence). CDR3 length: 15 residues. DNA for the CDR3: TGTGCCAGCAGCTTAGGGGGACCGATCACAGATACGCAGTATTTT. Encoded protein: CASSLGGPITDTQYF.

The chain has TRBV6-1 and TRBJ2-3; 8 positions match TRBD1. CDR1 is MNHNS, CDR2 SASEGT, per germline. The CDR3 loop spans 17 amino acids. Trimming took 4 bases from V and 4 from J; bases not matched to a gene: 13. CDR3 loop: CASSAYRDRIFPDTQYF. DNA of the CDR3: TGTGCCAGCAGTGCGTACCGGGACAGGATATTTCCAGATACGCAGTATTTT.

V usage is TRBV4-1 and J usage is TRBJ1-5, with D possibly being TRBD1 (6 bases). Germline CDR1 is MGHRA and CDR2 is YSYEKL. The CDR3 sequence is 14 residues long. V lost 1 base to trimming and J lost 4 bases, with 8 bases between them. The CDR3 reads CASSQVGQNQPQHF. Written as DNA, the CDR3 is TGCGCCAGCAGCCAAGTTGGACAGAATCAGCCCCAGCATTTT.

V and J are TRBV6-1 and TRBJ1-5, with D hard to call. The ends were cut back, 2 bases at V and 2 bases at J, with 10 bases in the middle. The CDR3 has 15 amino acids. Germline V CDR1 and CDR2: MNHNS, SASEGT. The chain's CDR3 is CASSESRGGNQPQHF. CDR3 nucleotide sequence: TGTGCCAGCAGTGAAAGCAGAGGCGGCAATCAGCCCCAGCATTTT.

The J gene is TRBJ2-7, the V gene TRBV7-8; 8 bases are shared with TRBD1. The CDR3 runs 15 residues. Germline CDR1 SGHVS, CDR2 FQNEAQ. J gave up 4 bases and V 0 bases, and 5 bases lay outside the gene matches. The CDR3 DNA reads TGTGCCAGCAGCTTAGCGGGGGACAGGAATTACGAGCAGTACTTC. This encodes CASSLAGDRNYEQYF.

This sequence joins TRBV6-5 and TRBJ1-2; D unresolved. Germline-derived CDR1 and CDR2 are MNHEY and SVGAGI. This CDR3 has 14 amino acids. V gave up 4 bases and J gave up 0 bases, with 9 bases separating them. CDR3 residues: CASSSVTTNYGYTF. CDR3 in DNA: TGTGCCAGCAGTTCCGTGACAACTAACTATGGCTACACCTTC.